The 8 T cell receptor beta chains below come from one sample, sequenced in a study of T cells in Graves' hyperthyroidism and ophthalmopathy. Amplification of TCR beta CDR3 regions used RNA as the template. The primer set for the first-round RT-PCR of the TCR CDR3 was HTBI. TCRdb fed the multiplex PCR reads into MiXCR, producing one record per CDR3 protein. The data show almost 500,000 distinct CDR3 sequences, with about 20% seen just once and about 53% held by the top ten. The sample comprised blood. The receptors here all came from a woman in her seventies with Graves' ophthalmopathy.

In this sample, this clonotype turned up a few times. This rearrangement joins TRBV30 to TRBJ2-1, with 10 positions matching TRBD1. The CDR3 is 14 amino acids. The V gene's germline CDR1 is GTSNPN and CDR2 SVGIG (reference sequence). The V segment lost 3 bases and the J segment 5 bases; nucleotides outside the gene matches: 4. The CDR3 DNA reads as TGTGCCTGGAGGAGGGGACAGGGGAACAATGAGCAGTTCTTC. It encodes CAWRRGQGNNEQFF.

The rearrangement links TRBV19 to TRBJ2-3; 7 bases are a match to TRBD1. The CDR3 is 13 residues long. Trimming cost V 5 bases and J 5 bases; bases outside gene matches: 4. The V gene's germline CDR1 is LNHDA and CDR2 SQIVND (reference sequence). For the CDR3, the DNA is TGTGCCAGTAGTCCTGGGACAGAAGATACGCAGTATTTT. Amino acid sequence: CASSPGTEDTQYF.

This clonotype was seen more than once but under ten times. V usage is TRBV6-1 and J usage is TRBJ2-1; TRBD2 agrees at 11 bases. Per germline, CDR1 MNHNS and CDR2 SASEGT. The ends lost 6 bases at V and 5 bases at J; junction bases unmatched: 12. The CDR3 sequence is 17 residues long. The CDR3 spells CASSPLISGRANNEQFF. The CDR3 region has the DNA TGTGCCAGCAGCCCCCTAATTAGCGGGAGGGCCAACAATGAGCAGTTCTTC.

This chain connects TRBV5-1 to TRBJ2-5; 16 positions agree with TRBD2. V was pared by 4 bases and J by 3 bases, with 6 bases of the junction left unmatched. The germline V gene encodes CDR1 SGHRS and CDR2 YFSETQ. This CDR3 spans 17 amino acids. The CDR3 bases are TGCGCCAGCAGCCCGGGACTAGCGGGAGGGCCTGAAGAGACCCAGTACTTC. Protein: CASSPGLAGGPEETQYF.

The chain uses TRBV6-1 and TRBJ1-3; D unclear. This CDR3 has 13 residues. V lost 6 bases, J lost 0 bases, and 6 bases lay in between. Germline values: CDR1 MNHNS, CDR2 SASEGT. The CDR3 loop is CASRAASGNTIYF. CDR3 nucleotide sequence: TGTGCCAGCAGGGCAGCCTCTGGAAACACCATATATTTT.

In this sample, this clonotype turned up a few times. V is TRBV7-9 and J is TRBJ1-5, with D hard to call. Germline CDR1 is SEHNR and CDR2 is FQNEAQ (reference sequence). Trimming shortened V by 3 bases and J by 8 bases, and 8 bases separated the two germline ends. This CDR3 comprises 12 residues. CDR3 in DNA: TGTGCCAGCAGCTTTTCTCCAGAGCCCCAGCATTTT. It yields the protein CASSFSPEPQHF.

The chain recombines TRBV19 with TRBJ2-3, with D possibly being TRBD1 (6 bases). The V end was cut by 6 bases, the J end by 0 bases, with 13 bases between. This CDR3 region has 15 residues. CDR1 is LNHDA and CDR2 is SQIVND in the germline V gene (reference sequence). The CDR3 region is CASSRTATSTDTQYF. The CDR3 coding sequence is TGTGCCAGTAGCCGGACAGCTACTAGCACAGATACGCAGTATTTT.

Remarks on this clonotype: Since a much larger clone is just one base distant, this may be a read error. The chain uses TRBV15 and TRBJ2-1; no definite D call. V lost 3 bases and J lost 0, with 15 bases in between. Germline CDR1 and CDR2: LNHNV and YYDKDF (reference sequence). There are 17 residues in the CDR3. CDR3 bases: TGTGCCACCAGCAGGGTCCCAGCCCCAAGCTCCTACAATGAGCAGTTCTTC. Protein: CATSRVPAPSSYNEQFF.